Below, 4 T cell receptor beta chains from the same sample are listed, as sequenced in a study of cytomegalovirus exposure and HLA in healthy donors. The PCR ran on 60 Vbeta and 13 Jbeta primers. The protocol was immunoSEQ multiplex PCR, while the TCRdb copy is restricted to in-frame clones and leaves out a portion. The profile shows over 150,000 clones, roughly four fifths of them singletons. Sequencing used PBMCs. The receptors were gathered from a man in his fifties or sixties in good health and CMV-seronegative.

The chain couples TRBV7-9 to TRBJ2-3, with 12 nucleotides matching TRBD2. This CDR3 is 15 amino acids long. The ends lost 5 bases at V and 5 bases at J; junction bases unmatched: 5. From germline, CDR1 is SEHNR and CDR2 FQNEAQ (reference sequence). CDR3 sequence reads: CASSRLAGVGDTQYF. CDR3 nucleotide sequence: TGTGCCAGCAGCCGACTAGCGGGAGTGGGAGATACGCAGTATTTT.

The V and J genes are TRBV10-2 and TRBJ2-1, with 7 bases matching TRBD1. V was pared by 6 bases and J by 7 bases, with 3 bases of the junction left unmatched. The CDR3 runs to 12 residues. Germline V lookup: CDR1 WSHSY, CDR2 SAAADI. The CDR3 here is CASRTGLNEQFF. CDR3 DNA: TGCGCCAGCAGGACAGGGTTGAATGAGCAGTTCTTC.

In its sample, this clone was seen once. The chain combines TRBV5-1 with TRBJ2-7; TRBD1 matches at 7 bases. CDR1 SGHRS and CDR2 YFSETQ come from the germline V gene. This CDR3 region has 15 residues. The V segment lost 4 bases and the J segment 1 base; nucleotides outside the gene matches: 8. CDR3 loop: CASSPRLGQSYEQYF. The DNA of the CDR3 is TGCGCCAGCAGCCCCCGATTGGGACAGTCCTACGAGCAGTACTTC.

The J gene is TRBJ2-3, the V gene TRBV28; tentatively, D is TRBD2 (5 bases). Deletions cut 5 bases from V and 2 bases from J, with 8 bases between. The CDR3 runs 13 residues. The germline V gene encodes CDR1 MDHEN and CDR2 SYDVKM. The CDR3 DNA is TGTGCCAGCAGTGTGGACTCCACAGATACGCAGTATTTT. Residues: CASSVDSTDTQYF.